A selection of T cell receptor beta chains follows, all from one sample in a study of shared clonotypes between healthy human individuals. TCRdb keeps only in-frame clones here, not all; method: immunoSEQ multiplex PCR. Of about 1 million clones listed, 65% to 80% are singletons. The sequencing sample was made of memory CD4+ T cells sorted from blood. These receptors all come from a man aged 18 to 30 in good health. Each CDR3 is given with its conserved first and last residue. D genes are given only for firm matches. Some rows mark clone size as missing; the rest say once, few, many or name a class of expanded clone.

v_call	j_call	d_call	clone_size	cdr3_nt	cdr3_aa
TRBV28	TRBJ2-1	NA	NA	TGTGCCAGCAGTTTGGGCTCCCTAGGGGGTTATCTCTACAATGAGCAGTTCTTC	CASSLGSLGGYLYNEQFF
TRBV18	TRBJ2-7	NA	once	TGTGCCAGCTCAGCCTCCGGGACTCTTCACGAGCAGTACTTC	CASSASGTLHEQYF
TRBV30	TRBJ2-3	NA	NA	TGTGCCTGGAGTGTCCCGGGGACCGCAGATACGCAGTATTTT	CAWSVPGTADTQYF
TRBV19	TRBJ1-1	TRBD1	few	TGTGCCAGTGCTACTACAGGGGCGGCCACTGAAGCTTTCTTT	CASATTGAATEAFF
TRBV11-3	TRBJ2-1	NA	NA	TGTGCCAGCAGCTTAGAAACGGGACTCTCCTACAATGAGCAGTTCTTC	CASSLETGLSYNEQFF
TRBV14	TRBJ2-7	TRBD1	once	TGTGCCAGCAGCCCCCAGGGACAGGGCTACGAGCAGTACTTC	CASSPQGQGYEQYF
TRBV11-2	TRBJ2-1	TRBD2	NA	TGTGCCAGCAGCCGAGGACTAGCGGGTTACAATGAGCAGTTCTTC	CASSRGLAGYNEQFF
TRBV5-1	TRBJ2-1	TRBD1	NA	TGCGCCAGCAGCTTGGGGGACAGGGGTATCAATGAGCAGTTCTTC	CASSLGDRGINEQFF
TRBV4-1	TRBJ1-4	NA	NA	TGCGCCAGCAGCCAAGAGTTCATCGGGGAAAAACTGTTTTTT	CASSQEFIGEKLFF
TRBV5-6	TRBJ1-2	NA	NA	TGTGCCAGCAGCCTAGACGGTTATGGCTACACCTTC	CASSLDGYGYTF
TRBV6-1	TRBJ2-7	NA	NA	TGTGCCAGCACCTTACTAGGAACGGGATACGAGCAGTACTTC	CASTLLGTGYEQYF
TRBV7-2	TRBJ2-7	TRBD2	NA	TGTGCCAGCAGCTTAGCGGGAGGGCCCGACGAGCAGTACTTC	CASSLAGGPDEQYF
TRBV27	TRBJ1-2	TRBD1	NA	TGTGCCAGCAGTCCAACAGGGGTAGGTGGCTACACCTTC	CASSPTGVGGYTF
TRBV19	TRBJ2-6	NA	NA	TGTGCCAGTAGTCTACAGCACGTCTCTGGGGCCAACGTCCTGACTTTC	CASSLQHVSGANVLTF
TRBV18	TRBJ2-6	TRBD1	NA	TGTGCCAGCTCTCGTGGACAGGGTCCCTCTGGGGCCAACGTCCTGACTTTC	CASSRGQGPSGANVLTF
TRBV9	TRBJ2-1	NA	few	TGTGCCAGCAGCCCCCAAAGTAGTAGACTAGGTTACAATGAGCAGTTCTTC	CASSPQSSRLGYNEQFF